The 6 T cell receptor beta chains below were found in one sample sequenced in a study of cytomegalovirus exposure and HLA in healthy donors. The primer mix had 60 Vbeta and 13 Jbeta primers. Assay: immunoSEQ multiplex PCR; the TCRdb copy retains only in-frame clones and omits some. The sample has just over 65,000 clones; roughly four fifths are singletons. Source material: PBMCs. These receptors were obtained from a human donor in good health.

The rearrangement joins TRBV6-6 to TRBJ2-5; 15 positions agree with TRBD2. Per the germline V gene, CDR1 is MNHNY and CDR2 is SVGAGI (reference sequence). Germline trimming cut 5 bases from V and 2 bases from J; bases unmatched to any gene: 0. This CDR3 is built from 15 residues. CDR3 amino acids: CASSGTSGGQETQYF. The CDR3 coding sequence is TGTGCCAGCAGTGGGACTAGCGGGGGGCAAGAGACCCAGTACTTC.

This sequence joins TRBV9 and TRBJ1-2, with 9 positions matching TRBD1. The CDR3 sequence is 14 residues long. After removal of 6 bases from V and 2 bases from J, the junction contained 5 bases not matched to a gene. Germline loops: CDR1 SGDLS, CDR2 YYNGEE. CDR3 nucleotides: TGTGCCAGCACCCGGGACAGGGTAAACTATGGCTACACCTTC. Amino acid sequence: CASTRDRVNYGYTF.

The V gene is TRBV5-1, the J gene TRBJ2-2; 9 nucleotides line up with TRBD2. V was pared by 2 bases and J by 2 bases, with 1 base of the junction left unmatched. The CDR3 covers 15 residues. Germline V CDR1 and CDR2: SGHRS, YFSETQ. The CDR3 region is CASSLAGGNTGELFF. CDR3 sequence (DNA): TGCGCCAGCAGCTTAGCGGGGGGCAACACCGGGGAGCTGTTTTTT.

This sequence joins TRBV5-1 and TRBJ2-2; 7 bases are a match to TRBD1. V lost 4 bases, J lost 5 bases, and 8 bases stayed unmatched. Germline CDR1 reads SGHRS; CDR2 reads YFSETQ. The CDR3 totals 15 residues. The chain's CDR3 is CASSPRQGSTGELFF. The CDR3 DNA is TGCGCCAGCAGCCCGCGACAGGGAAGTACCGGGGAGCTGTTTTTT.

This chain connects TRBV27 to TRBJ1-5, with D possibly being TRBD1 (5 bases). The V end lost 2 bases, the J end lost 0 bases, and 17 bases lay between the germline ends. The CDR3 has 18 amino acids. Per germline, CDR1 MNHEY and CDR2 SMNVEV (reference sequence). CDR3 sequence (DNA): TGTGCCAGCAGTTTAATGGGGCCCAACGTTTATAGCAATCAGCCCCAGCATTTT. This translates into CASSLMGPNVYSNQPQHF.

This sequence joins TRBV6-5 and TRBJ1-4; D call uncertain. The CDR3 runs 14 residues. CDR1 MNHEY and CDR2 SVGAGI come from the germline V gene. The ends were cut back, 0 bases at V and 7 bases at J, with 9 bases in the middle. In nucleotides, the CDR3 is TGTGCCAGCAGTTACTCACGATCGAGTGAAAAACTGTTTTTT. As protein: CASSYSRSSEKLFF.